This T cell receptor beta chain was profiled in a study of blood T cell repertoires in COVID-19. Study-wide background: COVID-19 samples from acute and convalescent phases originated in the United States, Italy and Spain. PBMCs, B-cell-depleted T cells, or T cells were the source of the cDNA or gDNA that made up the material.

Original handling: The authors estimated nucleated cell counts from reference gene primer amplification. Clones were sequenced by immunoSEQ multiplex PCR, and TCRdb holds only the in-frame ones, with some missing. The V and J calls and clone size were taken over from that table, and D and trimming were inferred from the DNA. The repertoire includes 65,000 to 70,000 clones, around 77% of them detected once, and about 15% sits in the top ten. The CDR3 is 14 amino acids. Germline V gene data show CDR1 as MRHNA and CDR2 as SNTAGT. Trimming removed 3 bases at V and 10 bases at J, with 13 bases between. Material for sequencing was peripheral blood. The TCR originated in a man aged 60-69 years with acute or convalescent COVID-19. The rearrangement uses TRBV6-4 and TRBJ1-6; a possible D gene is TRBD1 (6 bases). In DNA, the CDR3 is TGTGCCAGCAGTGAAGGGGGATTAGGATCACCCCTCCACTTT. This encodes CASSEGGLGSPLHF.